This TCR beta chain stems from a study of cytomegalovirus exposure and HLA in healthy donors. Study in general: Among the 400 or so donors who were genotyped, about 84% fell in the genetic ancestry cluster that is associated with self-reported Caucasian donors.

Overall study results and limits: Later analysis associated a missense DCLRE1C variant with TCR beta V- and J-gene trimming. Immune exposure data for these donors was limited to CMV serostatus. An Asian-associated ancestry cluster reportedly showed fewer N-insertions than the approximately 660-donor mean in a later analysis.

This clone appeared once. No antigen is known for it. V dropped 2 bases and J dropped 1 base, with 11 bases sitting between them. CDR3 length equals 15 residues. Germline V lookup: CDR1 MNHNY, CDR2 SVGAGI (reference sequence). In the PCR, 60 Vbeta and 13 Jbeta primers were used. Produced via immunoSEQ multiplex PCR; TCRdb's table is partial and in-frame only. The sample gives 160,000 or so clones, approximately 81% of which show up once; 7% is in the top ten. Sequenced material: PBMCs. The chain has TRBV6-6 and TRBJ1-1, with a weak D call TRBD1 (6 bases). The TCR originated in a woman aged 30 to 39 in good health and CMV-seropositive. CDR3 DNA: TGTGCCAGCAGTTACCCAAGGGACACGAACACTGAAGCTTTCTTT. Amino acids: CASSYPRDTNTEAFF.